This is a list of T cell receptor beta chains from one sample in a study of T cell repertoires in cytomegalovirus infection. No cognate antigen is known for these TCRs. TCRdb passed the reads through MiXCR, listing each CDR3 protein once. The sample includes about 700,000 distinct CDR3 sequences, about 30% of them seen just once. The sample in question was cultured PBMCs, obtained from culture after CMV antigen stimulation. The receptor set was obtained from a human donor in good health (CMV status not recorded). Some clones in this sample may be carry-over from other donors' samples. Both conserved end residues are part of each CDR3. Each record gives: CDR3 length, J gene, D gene, clone size, V gene, CDR3 protein, CDR3 DNA. A D gene is named only where the DNA matches it firmly. Size is stated for part of the rows, as once, few or many counts, or as a class when the clone is expanded.

cdr3_length: 14
j_call: TRBJ2-7
d_call: NA
clone_size: NA
v_call: TRBV19
cdr3_aa: CASSVGTRTYEQYF
cdr3_nt: TGTGCCAGTAGCGTTGGGACACGGACCTACGAGCAGTACTTC

cdr3_length: 13
j_call: TRBJ1-1
d_call: NA
clone_size: NA
v_call: TRBV10-3
cdr3_aa: CAIDRPGSSEAFF
cdr3_nt: TGTGCCATCGACAGACCGGGGTCGTCTGAAGCTTTCTTT

cdr3_length: 15
j_call: TRBJ1-2
d_call: TRBD1
clone_size: few
v_call: TRBV12-3/TRBV12-4
cdr3_aa: CASSQGATPSFGYTF
cdr3_nt: TGTGCCAGCAGTCAGGGGGCGACCCCGAGCTTTGGCTACACCTTC

cdr3_length: 17
j_call: TRBJ2-1
d_call: NA
clone_size: few
v_call: TRBV3-1
cdr3_aa: CASSQRVYSSSYNEQFF
cdr3_nt: TGTGCCAGCAGCCAAAGGGTTTATTCTTCCTCCTACAATGAGCAGTTCTTC

cdr3_length: 16
j_call: TRBJ1-3
d_call: TRBD1
clone_size: NA
v_call: TRBV19
cdr3_aa: CASSIPSGGSGNTIYF
cdr3_nt: TGTGCCAGTAGTATTCCTTCAGGGGGATCTGGAAACACCATATATTTT

cdr3_length: 15
j_call: TRBJ1-2
d_call: NA
clone_size: NA
v_call: TRBV7-9
cdr3_aa: CASSLRNASLYGYTF
cdr3_nt: TGTGCCAGCAGCTTAAGGAATGCTAGTCTCTATGGCTACACCTTC

cdr3_length: 13
j_call: TRBJ2-3
d_call: NA
clone_size: many
v_call: TRBV7-2
cdr3_aa: CASSPGLPDTQYF
cdr3_nt: TGTGCCAGCAGCCCCGGACTACCGGATACGCAGTATTTT

cdr3_length: 15
j_call: TRBJ2-3
d_call: NA
clone_size: few
v_call: TRBV4-1
cdr3_aa: CASSQVPGDTDTQYF
cdr3_nt: TGCGCCAGCAGCCAAGTCCCGGGTGACACAGATACGCAGTATTTT

cdr3_length: 16
j_call: TRBJ2-4
d_call: NA
clone_size: many
v_call: TRBV7-8
cdr3_aa: CASSSRTALAKNIQYF
cdr3_nt: TGTGCCAGCAGCTCTCGGACGGCCCTAGCCAAAAACATTCAGTACTTC

cdr3_length: 15
j_call: TRBJ1-5
d_call: TRBD1
clone_size: NA
v_call: TRBV6-6
cdr3_aa: CASSDRGLGNQPQHF
cdr3_nt: TGTGCCAGCAGCGACAGGGGGCTGGGCAATCAGCCCCAGCATTTT

cdr3_length: 12
j_call: TRBJ2-5
d_call: NA
clone_size: NA
v_call: TRBV6-1
cdr3_aa: CASTSYGETQYF
cdr3_nt: TGTGCCAGCACAAGTTACGGGGAGACCCAGTACTTC

cdr3_length: 14
j_call: TRBJ1-1
d_call: NA
clone_size: many
v_call: TRBV7-2
cdr3_aa: CASSMQRGYTEAFF
cdr3_nt: TGTGCCAGCAGCATGCAAAGGGGCTACACTGAAGCTTTCTTT